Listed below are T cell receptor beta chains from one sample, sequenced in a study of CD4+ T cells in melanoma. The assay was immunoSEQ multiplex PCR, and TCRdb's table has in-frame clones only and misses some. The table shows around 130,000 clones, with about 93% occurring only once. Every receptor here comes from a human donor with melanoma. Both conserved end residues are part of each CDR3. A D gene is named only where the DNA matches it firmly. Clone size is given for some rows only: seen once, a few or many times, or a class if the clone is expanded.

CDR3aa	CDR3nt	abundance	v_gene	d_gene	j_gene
CASSANSGANVLTF	TGCGCCAGCAGTGCGAACTCTGGGGCCAACGTCCTGACTTTC	NA	TRBV10-1	NA	TRBJ2-6
CASSFDELRYNEQFF	TGTGCCAGCAGTTTTGACGAGCTCCGCTACAATGAGCAGTTCTTC	NA	TRBV6-6	NA	TRBJ2-1
CASSHAPPRLQETQYF	TGCGCCAGCAGTCACGCCCCCCCCAGGCTACAAGAGACCCAGTACTTC	NA	TRBV5-1	NA	TRBJ2-5
CASSLVSNYGYTF	TGCGCCAGCAGCTTGGTATCTAACTATGGCTACACCTTC	NA	TRBV5-1	NA	TRBJ1-2
CASSLGGIQTYEQYF	TGTGCCAGCAGCTTGGGGGGGATCCAAACCTACGAGCAGTACTTC	NA	TRBV5-6	NA	TRBJ2-7
CASSPDRGRGDTQYF	TGTGCCAGCAGCCCGGACAGGGGGCGAGGAGATACGCAGTATTTT	NA	TRBV6-5	TRBD1	TRBJ2-3
CASSLAWGMNQPQHF	TGTGCCAGCAGCTTAGCATGGGGGATGAATCAGCCCCAGCATTTT	NA	TRBV7-2	NA	TRBJ1-5
CASGVELAGYEQYF	TGCGCCAGCGGTGTCGAACTAGCGGGTTACGAGCAGTACTTC	NA	TRBV5-1	TRBD2	TRBJ2-7
CASSIATRRTEAFF	TGTGCCAGTAGTATTGCCACAAGACGGACTGAAGCTTTCTTT	NA	TRBV19	NA	TRBJ1-1
CAWSDLSGNTIYF	TGTGCCTGGTCCGATCTCTCTGGAAACACCATATATTTT	NA	TRBV30	NA	TRBJ1-3
CASSLGQRNGYTF	TGCGCCAGCAGCTTGGGACAGAGAAATGGCTACACCTTC	NA	TRBV5-1	NA	TRBJ1-2
CASSSILFSDRTKTEAFF	TGTGCCAGCAGCTCGATCTTATTCTCCGACAGGACTAAAACTGAAGCTTTCTTT	few	TRBV5-6	NA	TRBJ1-1
CSALAGGTDTQYF	TGCAGCGCCTTAGCGGGGGGAACAGATACGCAGTATTTT	NA	TRBV29-1	TRBD2	TRBJ2-3
CASSLDRGLGYTF	TGCGCCAGCAGCTTGGACAGGGGGCTTGGCTACACCTTC	NA	TRBV5-1	TRBD1	TRBJ1-2
CASKYRDGYGYTF	TGTGCCAGCAAATACCGGGACGGATATGGCTACACCTTC	NA	TRBV25-1	NA	TRBJ1-2
CASSPGTSGGTDTQYF	TGTGCCAGCAGCCCGGGGACTAGCGGGGGCACAGATACGCAGTATTTT	NA	TRBV7-9	TRBD2	TRBJ2-3
CASSLIGTGAGTEAFF	TGTGCCAGCAGCTTAATTGGGACAGGGGCGGGCACTGAAGCTTTCTTT	NA	TRBV11-2	TRBD1	TRBJ1-1
CATKVRGSSYEQYF	TGTGCCACTAAAGTCAGGGGAAGCTCCTACGAGCAGTACTTC	NA	TRBV2	NA	TRBJ2-7
CASSAGGLQETQYF	TGTGCCAGCAGCGCAGGGGGCCTCCAAGAGACCCAGTACTTC	NA	TRBV9	TRBD1	TRBJ2-5
CASSLAGGHTYEQYF	TGCGCCAGCAGCTTGGCCGGGGGACACACCTACGAGCAGTACTTC	NA	TRBV5-1	NA	TRBJ2-7
CASSRYTSSRETQYF	TGTGCCAGCAGCCGATACACATCGAGTCGGGAGACCCAGTACTTC	NA	TRBV7-8	NA	TRBJ2-5
CASSGTSNEKLFF	TGTGCCAGCAGTGGCACTTCGAATGAAAAACTGTTTTTT	few	TRBV2	NA	TRBJ1-4
CASSWGGAQETQYF	TGTGCCAGCAGCTGGGGGGGTGCCCAAGAGACCCAGTACTTC	NA	TRBV5-4	TRBD2	TRBJ2-5
CAWSVQLNTEAFF	TGTGCCTGGAGTGTACAGCTGAACACTGAAGCTTTCTTT	NA	TRBV30	NA	TRBJ1-1
CASSFQAVGTEAFF	TGTGCCAGCAGCTTCCAGGCCGTGGGCACTGAAGCTTTCTTT	NA	TRBV11-2	NA	TRBJ1-1
CATRDTNHQPQHF	TGTGCCACTCGGGACACAAACCATCAGCCCCAGCATTTT	NA	TRBV19	NA	TRBJ1-5
CASRKVRPPEAFF	TGTGCCAGCAGAAAGGTGCGCCCCCCTGAAGCTTTCTTT	once	TRBV2	NA	TRBJ1-1